A selection of T cell receptor beta chains follows, all from one sample in a study of T cells in Graves' hyperthyroidism and ophthalmopathy. In TCRdb, the multiplex PCR reads were re-called with MiXCR into one record per CDR3 protein. The sample lists more than 550,000 distinct CDR3 sequences; roughly a sixth were seen once. Sequenced material: blood. The receptors shown here come from a woman between 45 and 60 years old with Graves' hyperthyroidism that later progressed to Graves' ophthalmopathy. CDR3s include the opening cysteine and the closing phenylalanine or tryptophan. The order of the fields is D gene, clone size, J gene, V gene, CDR3 DNA, CDR3 protein. A D gene is named only where the DNA matches it firmly. Expanded clones get a size class; other rows say once, few or many, or leave the size out.

>-|many|TRBJ1-2|TRBV12-3/TRBV12-4
TGTGCCAGCAGTGACGCCGACAGACCCTATGGCTACACCTTC
CASSDADRPYGYTF
>TRBD2|-|TRBJ2-1|TRBV19
TGTGCCAGTAGTATAGATGGTGCTAGCGGGGGGCGGATAAATCACAATGAGCAGTTCTTC
CASSIDGASGGRINHNEQFF
>TRBD2|many|TRBJ2-7|TRBV12-3/TRBV12-4
TGTGCCAGCAGTCCAGCGGGGGGTAAGCAGTACTTC
CASSPAGGKQYF
>-|many|TRBJ1-1|TRBV20-1
TGCAGTGCTACTCCGAAGAACACTGAAGCTTTCTTT
CSATPKNTEAFF
>-|many|TRBJ2-3|TRBV7-2
TGTGCCAGCAGCCCGACACGGTGGGGCACAGATACGCAGTATTTT
CASSPTRWGTDTQYF
>-|-|TRBJ1-1|TRBV19
TGTGCCAGTAGTATAGCGGGCAACAGGTTGGGTCTGGACGCTTTCTTT
CASSIAGNRLGLDAFF
>-|-|TRBJ2-4|TRBV7-9
TGTGCCAGCAGCAGGGACGGCAAAAACATTCAGTACTTC
CASSRDGKNIQYF
>-|many|TRBJ2-7|TRBV30
TGTGCCTGGAGTTACCAGGGCGACGAGCAGTACTTC
CAWSYQGDEQYF
>TRBD2|-|TRBJ2-1|TRBV5-1
TGCGCCAGCAGGGTTAGCGGGGCCTCCTACAATGAGCAGTTCTTC
CASRVSGASYNEQFF
>-|many|TRBJ2-7|TRBV20-1
TGCAGTGCAACCAGGGAGTACGAGCAGTACTTC
CSATREYEQYF
>-|many|TRBJ1-2|TRBV6-1
TGTGCCAGCAGTTACGCGCCTGTTGGGGGTGACTATGGCTACACCTTC
CASSYAPVGGDYGYTF
>TRBD2|-|TRBJ2-1|TRBV20-1
TGCAGTGCTAGAGATCTCGGGGCGGGGGGGCTTATCAACTACAATGAGCAGTTCTTC
CSARDLGAGGLINYNEQFF
>TRBD1|few|TRBJ1-3|TRBV7-6
TGTGCCAGCAGCCCCGTGACAGGGACTGGAAACACCATATATTTT
CASSPVTGTGNTIYF
>-|-|TRBJ1-5|TRBV6-1
TGTGCCAGCAGCCTAACTGCCAAGCGGCAGCCCCAGCATTTT
CASSLTAKRQPQHF
>TRBD1|many|TRBJ2-7|TRBV19
TGTGCCAGTAGTCCTGGGACAGGGCGATCCTACGAGCAGTACTTC
CASSPGTGRSYEQYF
>TRBD1|few|TRBJ2-3|TRBV29-1
TGCAGCGTTGAAGAACGGGGACAGGTCACAGATACGCAGTATTTT
CSVEERGQVTDTQYF
>TRBD1|many|TRBJ1-1|TRBV5-1
TGCGCCAGCAGCTTTCGGACAGGGCACACTGAAGCTTTCTTT
CASSFRTGHTEAFF
>TRBD1|-|TRBJ1-6|TRBV28
TGTGCCAGCAGTTCCCTTAGGATCGGGACAGAGGGACTTCATTCACCCCTCCACTTT
CASSSLRIGTEGLHSPLHF
>-|-|TRBJ1-5|TRBV12-3/TRBV12-4
TGTGCCAGCAGTTTATCTTTCACCCAGCCCCAGCATTTT
CASSLSFTQPQHF
>-|-|TRBJ1-1|TRBV19
TGTGCCAGTAGTATCGGGGGGGGGCCGGACACTGAAGCTTTCTTT
CASSIGGGPDTEAFF
>-|-|TRBJ1-5|TRBV10-3
TGTGCCATCAGTGAGTCGTTTACAGGCGGGAGCAATCAGCCCCAGCATTTT
CAISESFTGGSNQPQHF
>TRBD1|many|TRBJ1-2|TRBV2
TGTGCCAGCAACCTACTGGACAGGGGCCATGGCTACACCTTC
CASNLLDRGHGYTF
>-|many|TRBJ2-7|TRBV2
TGTGCCAGCAGTGAAAGCCCGGGACCGGGGCTTTATTACGAGCAGTACTTC
CASSESPGPGLYYEQYF
>TRBD1|few|TRBJ1-5|TRBV7-9
TGTGCCAGCAGCTCCCCCCCCGGGACAGGGGGCTCGGGCAATCAGCCCCAGCATTTT
CASSSPPGTGGSGNQPQHF
>-|few|TRBJ1-2|TRBV20-1
TGCAGCCATCGGACCGAAACTAACTATGGCTACACCTTC
CSHRTETNYGYTF
>TRBD1|many|TRBJ1-6|TRBV2
TGTGCCAGCAGCGGAGACAGGGCACTGGGTTCACCCCTCCACTTT
CASSGDRALGSPLHF
>TRBD2|-|TRBJ2-2|TRBV12-3/TRBV12-4
TGTGCCAGCATCCAACAGACTAGCGGGGGGAACACCGGGGAGCTGTTTTTT
CASIQQTSGGNTGELFF
>-|-|TRBJ2-7|TRBV3-1
TGTGCCAGCAGCCCCCGGGGTTTAACAAACGAGCAGTACTTC
CASSPRGLTNEQYF
>-|-|TRBJ1-5|TRBV4-1
TGCGCCAGCAGCCCCCTGAAGGGGGATGACAATCAGCCCCAGCATTTT
CASSPLKGDDNQPQHF
>-|-|TRBJ1-1|TRBV5-1
TGCGCCAGCAGCGGTGGTGGGACCGTCAGCACTGAAGCTTTCTTT
CASSGGGTVSTEAFF
>TRBD1|-|TRBJ1-6|TRBV5-1
TGCGCCAGCAGCTCCGAGGGACAGGCCTATAATTCACCCCTCCACTTT
CASSSEGQAYNSPLHF
>-|many|TRBJ1-4|TRBV2
TGTGCCAGCACGGGGCAGGGAAATGAAAAACTGTTTTTT
CASTGQGNEKLFF
>TRBD2|-|TRBJ2-1|TRBV9
TGTGCCAGCAGCGTAGGCTCTAGCGGGGGGGCGCGGCAGTTCTTC
CASSVGSSGGARQFF
>TRBD2|-|TRBJ2-3|TRBV7-9
TGTGCCAGCAGTTCGCTACTAGCGGGGGGGCCAGATACGCAGTATTTT
CASSSLLAGGPDTQYF
>TRBD1|many|TRBJ1-5|TRBV3-1
TGTGCCAGCAGCCGCTCGGGACAGGGCGATCAGCCCCAGCATTTT
CASSRSGQGDQPQHF
>TRBD2|few|TRBJ2-2|TRBV27
TGTGCCAGCAGTGCTGAGGGAGGGTGGACCGGGGAGCTGTTTTTT
CASSAEGGWTGELFF
>TRBD2|-|TRBJ2-6|TRBV30
TGTGCCGAGGGACTAGCGGGGGTTGGGGCCAACGTCCTGACTTTC
CAEGLAGVGANVLTF
>TRBD1|many|TRBJ2-2|TRBV6-1
TGTGCCAGCAGGTCTCAGGGGGAGACCGGGGAGCTGTTTTTT
CASRSQGETGELFF
>-|many|TRBJ1-5|TRBV12-3/TRBV12-4
TGTGCCAGCAGGACTAGCAATCAGCCCCAGCATTTT
CASRTSNQPQHF
>-|few|TRBJ1-3|TRBV7-9
TGTGCCAGCAGCTTAGGGGAGACCAACTCTGGAAACACCATATATTTT
CASSLGETNSGNTIYF
>-|many|TRBJ1-2|TRBV10-1
TGCGCCAGCAGTGAAACCGGCCCATATGGCTACACCTTC
CASSETGPYGYTF
>-|few|TRBJ1-2|TRBV6-5
TGTGCCAGCAGTTACTCCCCGGACGGGATTTATGGCTACACCTTC
CASSYSPDGIYGYTF
>-|few|TRBJ1-1|TRBV5-4
TGTGCCAGCAGCTTGGGAAACAGGGAGGGCGCTGAAGCTTTCTTT
CASSLGNREGAEAFF
>TRBD1|many|TRBJ2-5|TRBV3-1
TGTGCCAGCAGCCAAACAAGACAGGGAAGTGGAGAGACCCAGTACTTC
CASSQTRQGSGETQYF
>-|few|TRBJ1-2|TRBV3-1
TGTGCCAGCAGCCAAGAGGTCGATCCCTCCTATGGCTACACCTTC
CASSQEVDPSYGYTF
>-|-|TRBJ2-3|TRBV7-8
TGTGCCAGCAGCCAGACCCACGGGGGCCGCACAGATACGCAGTATTTT
CASSQTHGGRTDTQYF
>TRBD1|few|TRBJ1-6|TRBV2
TGTGCCAGCAGTGAAGCGCTGAGGGGGCGAAAACCCCTCCACTTT
CASSEALRGRKPLHF
>TRBD1|-|TRBJ2-1|TRBV29-1
TGCAGCGTTGTACGGACAGGCTACAATGAGCAGTTCTTC
CSVVRTGYNEQFF
>-|many|TRBJ2-7|TRBV5-1
TGCGCCAGCAGCTTGGAAGGGATGGGAACTTACGAGCAGTACTTC
CASSLEGMGTYEQYF
>-|many|TRBJ2-2|TRBV5-1
TGCGCCAGCAGCTTGTTGGACACCGGGGAGCTGTTTTTT
CASSLLDTGELFF
>-|many|TRBJ2-7|TRBV11-2
TGTGCCAGCAGCTTAGGGGATCGTACGGGTTCGCAGGGCTACGAGCAGTACTTC
CASSLGDRTGSQGYEQYF